These 9 T cell receptor beta chains originate from one sample sequenced in a study of regulatory T cells in long-lasting Graves disease. For TCR beta, libraries came from iRepertoire HTBI primers and Arm-PCR of CDR3 regions. From the multiplex PCR reads, TCRdb called clonotypes with MiXCR, one entry per CDR3 protein. Counted here are about 400,000 distinct CDR3 sequences, roughly 16% occurring once; the ten biggest clones make up around 20%. Time point indicated: newly diagnosed GD, antithyroid drugs for less than 3 months. Generation of the TCR library employed RNA extracted from PBMCs. The same specimen was also included in a second study, on T cells in Graves' hyperthyroidism and ophthalmopathy.

The source was peripheral blood mononuclear cells (PBMCs), collected at new diagnosis, from a patient treated with antithyroid drugs. The receptors come from a young woman with Graves disease.

This clonotype has just a few counts. Since a much larger clone is just one base distant, this may be a read error. The chain employs TRBV20-1 and TRBJ2-7; 10 bases agree with TRBD1. The CDR3 loop spans 13 amino acids. V lost 5 bases to trimming and J lost 7 bases; unmatched junction nucleotides: 8. Looked up from germline, CDR1 is DFQATT and CDR2 is SNEGSKA (reference sequence). In DNA form, the CDR3 reads TGCAGTGCTTCGGACAGGGGGGACAATGAGCAGTACTTC. Its protein is CSASDRGDNEQYF.

This clonotype occurred a few times. A single base separates this from a much larger clone, so it may be a read error. The chain combines TRBV18 with TRBJ1-5, with D possibly being TRBD1 (5 bases). The CDR3 length is 15 residues. Looked up from germline, CDR1 is KGHSH and CDR2 is LQKENI. V was clipped by 4 bases and J by 1 base, with 11 bases between them. CDR3 sequence reads: CASSLGRASNQPQHF. The DNA for the CDR3 is TGTGCCAGCTCACTGGGACGGGCGAGCAATCAGCCCCAGCATTTT.

This clonotype was picked up many times. This chain joins TRBV7-9 and TRBJ1-1; no firm D call. Deletions cut 1 base from V and 4 bases from J, with 4 bases between. CDR3 length equals 12 residues. Germline V gene data show CDR1 as SEHNR and CDR2 as FQNEAQ (reference sequence). The CDR3 DNA sequence: TGTGCCAGCAGCTTAGATCTCACTGAAGCTTTCTTT. It yields the protein CASSLDLTEAFF.

This clonotype was detected ten times or more. The J gene is TRBJ2-2, the V gene TRBV27, with D hard to call. The CDR3 consists of 14 residues. From germline, CDR1 is MNHEY and CDR2 SMNVEV (reference sequence). Trimming removed 7 bases at V and 2 bases at J, with 11 bases between. CDR3 bases: TGTGCCAGCAACTACCGGGCTAACACCGGGGAGCTGTTTTTT. Protein product: CASNYRANTGELFF.

This clonotype has just a few counts. The chain links TRBV15 to TRBJ2-3; 7 bases are a match to TRBD1. V dropped 2 bases and J dropped 6; count of bases not matched to a gene: 17. The CDR3 totals 18 residues. Germline loops: CDR1 LNHNV, CDR2 YYDKDF (reference sequence). CDR3 residues: CATSRRFTGTVASDTQYF. The CDR3 DNA reads TGTGCCACCAGCAGACGATTTACCGGGACAGTAGCATCCGATACGCAGTATTTT. Drawing the rest from reference TRBV15 and TRBJ2-3, the complete variable domain is DAMVIQNPRYQVTQFGKPVTLSCSQTLNHNVMYWYQQKSSQAPKLLFHYYDKDFNNEADTPDNFQSRRPNTSFCFLDIRSPGLGDTAMYLCATSRRFTGTVASDTQYFGPGTRLTVL.

This clonotype has more than one count but fewer than ten. The junction differs from germline at one of its ends, possibly a read error. V usage is TRBV4-2 and J usage is TRBJ2-7; 11 bases line up with TRBD2. The CDR3 covers 14 residues. Looked up from germline, CDR1 is LGHNA and CDR2 is YNFKEQ. The CDR3 coding sequence is TGTGCCAGCAGCCAAGTTGGAGGGACTAGCGGAATAACCTTC. Translated: CASSQVGGTSGITF.

This clonotype was observed at least ten times. The CDR3 is CASSSGRVAGQPQHF. CDR3 coding DNA: TGTGCCAGCAGTTCAGGCAGGGTTGCGGGTCAGCCCCAGCATTTT. This chain joins TRBV12-3 or TRBV12-4 and TRBJ1-5; a possible D gene is TRBD1 (5 bases). V lost 4 bases and J lost 6, with 16 bases in between. This CDR3 is built from 15 residues.

The sample holds many counts of this clonotype. CDR3 region: CASTQGQTIYGYTF. CDR3 nucleotide sequence: TGTGCCAGCACCCAGGGACAGACAATCTATGGCTACACCTTC. The rearrangement joins TRBV2 to TRBJ1-2, with TRBD1 matching over 7 bases. V lost 7 bases, J lost 4 bases, and 9 bases stayed unmatched. There are 14 residues in the CDR3. Germline V gene lookup returns CDR1 SNHLY and CDR2 FYNNEI.

There are many counts of this clonotype. The J gene is TRBJ2-7, the V gene TRBV28; the D gene is possibly TRBD2 (6 bases). This CDR3 comprises 14 residues. Trimming removed 5 bases at V and 3 bases at J, with 14 bases between. Per the germline V gene, CDR1 is MDHEN and CDR2 is SYDVKM. The CDR3 spells CASSPGTDYYEQYF. As DNA, the CDR3 is TGTGCCAGCAGTCCCGGGACGGACTACTACGAGCAGTACTTC.